The entry that follows covers one TCR beta chain sequence. Its antigen remains unidentified. The sample is drawn from a study of neoadjuvant nivolumab and ipilimumab in lung cancer. The V gene's germline CDR1 is SGHDN and CDR2 FVKESK. The ends were cut back, 0 bases at V and 0 bases at J, with 9 bases in the middle. The CDR3 length is 17 residues. Study-wide results and caveats: Pathologic regression was not significantly tied to TCR clonality. TCR sequencing covered a small number of samples.

Assay used: immunoSEQ multiplex PCR; TCRdb lists only in-frame clones, some missing. The sample holds about 16,000 clones, roughly 76% seen once. The sample in question was tumor tissue, obtained after neoadjuvant nivolumab, alone or with ipilimumab, at or shortly before surgery. This receptor was taken from an adult with non-small cell lung cancer. This chain connects TRBV14 to TRBJ1-6; no firm D call. CDR3 bases: TGTGCCAGCAGCCAAGATATCGGGAGCTCCTATAATTCACCCCTCCACTTT. Translating it yields CASSQDIGSSYNSPLHF.